This TCR beta chain is from a study of T-cell memory formation after mild COVID-19. Study overall: Largely donor-specific TCR clusters were found.

General study points: Mainly CM and EM harbored the contracting CD4+ clones; mainly EMRA harbored the CD8+ ones. Pre-infection memory contained some responding clones, which suggested that cross-reactive memory had joined. Clones shrinking between day 15 and 85 showed a balanced CD4/CD8 split, and those that grew later tilted toward CD4+.

TCRdb ran MiXCR on the 5' RACE reads and lists one entry per CDR3 protein. The table shows tens of thousands of distinct CDR3 sequences, with approximately 15% occurring only once. With regard to this clonotype: Its matching antigen is unknown.

Sequencing was carried out using PBMCs or a T cell subset sorted from them (not recorded which). This TCR came from an adult woman who had mild COVID-19 (a few samples of this study predate the infection). Cell type and time point are not known.

In DNA, the CDR3 is TGTGCCACCTGGGGGACAGGGGAACTCCCTGAGCAGTTCTTC. It specifies CATWGTGELPEQFF. This chain links TRBV6-2 or TRBV6-3 with TRBJ2-1; 10 bases are a match to TRBD1. The V and J ends lost 10 bases and 9 bases, in that order; junction bases with no gene match: 12. The CDR3 length is 14 residues. Per the germline V gene, CDR1 is MNHEY and CDR2 is SVGEGT.